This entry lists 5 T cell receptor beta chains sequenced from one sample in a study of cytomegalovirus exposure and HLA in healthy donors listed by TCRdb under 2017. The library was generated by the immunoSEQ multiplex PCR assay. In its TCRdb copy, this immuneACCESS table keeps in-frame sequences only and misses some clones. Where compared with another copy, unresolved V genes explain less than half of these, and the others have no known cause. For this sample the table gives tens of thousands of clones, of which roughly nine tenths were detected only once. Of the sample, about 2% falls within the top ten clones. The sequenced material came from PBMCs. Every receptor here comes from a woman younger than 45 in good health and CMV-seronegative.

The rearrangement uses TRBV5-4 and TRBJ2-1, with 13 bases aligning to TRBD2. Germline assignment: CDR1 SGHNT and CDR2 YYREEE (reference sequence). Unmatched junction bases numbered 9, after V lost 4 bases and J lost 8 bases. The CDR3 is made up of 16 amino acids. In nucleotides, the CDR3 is TGTGCCAGCAGCCCCGGGACTAGCGGGATGTCACATGAGCAGTTCTTC. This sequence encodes CASSPGTSGMSHEQFF.

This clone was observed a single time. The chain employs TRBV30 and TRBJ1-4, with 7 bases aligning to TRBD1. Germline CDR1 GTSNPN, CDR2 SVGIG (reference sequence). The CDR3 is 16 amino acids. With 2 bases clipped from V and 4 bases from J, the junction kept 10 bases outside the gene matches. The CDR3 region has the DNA TGTGCCTGGAGTCACCCTTCGGGACAGCTTAATGAAAAACTGTTTTTT. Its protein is CAWSHPSGQLNEKLFF.

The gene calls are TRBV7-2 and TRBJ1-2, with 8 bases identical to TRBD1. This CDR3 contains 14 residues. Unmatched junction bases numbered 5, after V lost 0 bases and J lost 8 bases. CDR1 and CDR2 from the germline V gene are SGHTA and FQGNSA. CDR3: CASSLATGGRGYTF. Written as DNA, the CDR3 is TGTGCCAGCAGCTTAGCTACAGGGGGTCGGGGCTACACCTTC.

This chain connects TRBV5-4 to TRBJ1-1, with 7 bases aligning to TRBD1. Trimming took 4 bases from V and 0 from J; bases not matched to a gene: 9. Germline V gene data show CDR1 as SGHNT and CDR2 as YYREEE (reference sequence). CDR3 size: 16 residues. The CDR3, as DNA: TGTGCCAGCAGCAGCCTAGGACAGGCGGTGAACACTGAAGCTTTCTTT. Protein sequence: CASSSLGQAVNTEAFF.

CDR3: CASQQGVNTGELFF. For the CDR3, the DNA is TGTGCCAGTCAACAGGGAGTAAACACCGGGGAGCTGTTTTTT. The V gene is TRBV7-3, the J gene TRBJ2-2; weak D call: TRBD1 (6 bases). The CDR3 contains 14 residues. Trimming shortened V by 9 bases and J by 2 bases, and 13 bases separated the two germline ends. Germline V gene lookup returns CDR1 SGHTA and CDR2 FQGTGA.